This is a list of T cell receptor beta chains from one sample in a study of blood T cell repertoires in COVID-19. Repertoires were generated with immunoSEQ multiplex PCR, while TCRdb's copy carries only in-frame clones and drops some. The sample includes about 86,000 clones, around four fifths of them seen just once. The sample comprised peripheral blood. These receptors were obtained from a man in his forties or fifties with acute or convalescent COVID-19. CDR3s include the opening cysteine and the closing phenylalanine or tryptophan. The D gene is left open where the match is weak. A row's size may be missing; if present it is once, few, many or a size class.

clone size: -
D gene: -
V gene: TRBV12-5
J gene: TRBJ2-4
CDR3 protein: CASGLVPREAKNIQYF
CDR3 DNA: TGTGCTAGTGGTTTGGTACCGAGGGAGGCCAAAAACATTCAGTACTTC

clone size: -
D gene: TRBD1
V gene: TRBV5-6
J gene: TRBJ2-7
CDR3 protein: CASSSDRGHYEQYF
CDR3 DNA: TGTGCCAGCAGCTCCGACAGGGGGCACTACGAGCAGTACTTC

clone size: -
D gene: -
V gene: TRBV28
J gene: TRBJ1-4
CDR3 protein: CASSLGQSMFF
CDR3 DNA: TGTGCCAGCAGTTTAGGACAGTCGATGTTTTTT

clone size: -
D gene: TRBD2
V gene: TRBV19
J gene: TRBJ2-3
CDR3 protein: CASSIRSGRNTDTQYF
CDR3 DNA: TGTGCCAGTAGTATCAGGAGCGGGAGGAACACAGATACGCAGTATTTT

clone size: -
D gene: TRBD2
V gene: TRBV5-1
J gene: TRBJ2-7
CDR3 protein: CASAPGTSDQLQYF
CDR3 DNA: TGCGCCAGCGCCCCCGGGACTAGCGATCAACTGCAGTACTTC

clone size: few
D gene: TRBD2
V gene: TRBV6-2/TRBV6-3
J gene: TRBJ2-3
CDR3 protein: CASSYSLSGSIIDTQYF
CDR3 DNA: TGTGCCAGCAGTTACTCGCTTAGCGGGAGTATAATAGATACGCAGTATTTT

clone size: -
D gene: -
V gene: TRBV4-1
J gene: TRBJ2-1
CDR3 protein: CASSLSKAGLSSYNEQFF
CDR3 DNA: TGCGCCAGCAGCCTCTCGAAAGCGGGCCTAAGCTCCTACAATGAGCAGTTCTTC

clone size: -
D gene: -
V gene: TRBV18
J gene: TRBJ2-3
CDR3 protein: CASSPPGFGGGSTDTQYF
CDR3 DNA: TGTGCCAGCTCACCACCGGGGTTTGGCGGGGGCTCCACAGATACGCAGTATTTT

clone size: -
D gene: TRBD2
V gene: TRBV7-2
J gene: TRBJ2-3
CDR3 protein: CASSLGLAGGPTAKDTQYF
CDR3 DNA: TGTGCCAGCAGCTTGGGACTAGCGGGAGGGCCTACGGCGAAAGATACGCAGTATTTT

clone size: once
D gene: -
V gene: TRBV7-3
J gene: TRBJ1-2
CDR3 protein: CASSPDRNGYTF
CDR3 DNA: TGTGCCAGCAGCCCCGACAGAAACGGCTACACCTTC

clone size: -
D gene: -
V gene: TRBV6-6
J gene: TRBJ2-1
CDR3 protein: CASAASSEQFF
CDR3 DNA: TGTGCCAGCGCGGCTAGCAGTGAGCAGTTCTTC

clone size: -
D gene: TRBD2
V gene: TRBV7-2
J gene: TRBJ2-2
CDR3 protein: CASSTRLAGGGNTGELFF
CDR3 DNA: TGTGCCAGCAGCACGCGACTAGCGGGAGGAGGGAACACCGGGGAGCTGTTTTTT

clone size: -
D gene: -
V gene: TRBV3-1/TRBV3-2
J gene: TRBJ1-2
CDR3 protein: CASSQGQVPNYGYTF
CDR3 DNA: TGTGCCAGCAGCCAAGGCCAGGTTCCTAACTATGGCTACACCTTC

clone size: -
D gene: -
V gene: TRBV18
J gene: TRBJ2-7
CDR3 protein: CASSPLYEQYF
CDR3 DNA: TGTGCCAGCTCACCCCTGTACGAGCAGTACTTC

clone size: -
D gene: TRBD2
V gene: TRBV6-6
J gene: TRBJ2-7
CDR3 protein: CASSQTRTSGSSYEQYF
CDR3 DNA: TGTGCCAGCAGTCAAACTCGGACTAGCGGGAGCTCCTACGAGCAGTACTTC

clone size: -
D gene: -
V gene: TRBV19
J gene: TRBJ2-4
CDR3 protein: CASRDSPRDIQYF
CDR3 DNA: TGTGCCAGTAGGGACAGTCCTCGGGACATTCAGTACTTC

clone size: -
D gene: -
V gene: TRBV29-1
J gene: TRBJ2-5
CDR3 protein: CSVGGGGETQYF
CDR3 DNA: TGCAGCGTTGGCGGGGGCGGGGAGACCCAGTACTTC

clone size: -
D gene: -
V gene: TRBV19
J gene: TRBJ2-7
CDR3 protein: CASSPGLYEQYF
CDR3 DNA: TGTGCCAGTTCACCCGGACTCTACGAGCAGTACTTC

clone size: -
D gene: -
V gene: TRBV5-8
J gene: TRBJ2-3
CDR3 protein: CASSLGLLGDTQYF
CDR3 DNA: TGTGCCAGCAGCCTGGGACTCCTCGGGGATACGCAGTATTTT

clone size: -
D gene: TRBD2
V gene: TRBV4-3
J gene: TRBJ2-3
CDR3 protein: CASSQDRLAGAASTDTQYF
CDR3 DNA: TGCGCCAGCAGCCAGGACAGACTAGCGGGCGCGGCTAGCACAGATACGCAGTATTTT

clone size: -
D gene: TRBD2
V gene: TRBV4-2
J gene: TRBJ2-1
CDR3 protein: CASSKGTSANNEQFF
CDR3 DNA: TGTGCCAGCAGCAAGGGGACTAGCGCCAACAATGAGCAGTTCTTC

clone size: -
D gene: -
V gene: TRBV28
J gene: TRBJ2-4
CDR3 protein: CASRPDTVLAKNIQYF
CDR3 DNA: TGTGCCAGCAGGCCAGACACCGTATTAGCCAAAAACATTCAGTACTTC

clone size: -
D gene: -
V gene: TRBV27
J gene: TRBJ2-7
CDR3 protein: CANSLSLGVAVSEQYF
CDR3 DNA: TGTGCCAACAGTTTATCGTTGGGTGTGGCGGTCTCCGAGCAGTACTTC

clone size: -
D gene: -
V gene: TRBV5-4
J gene: TRBJ2-2
CDR3 protein: CATMKLSANTGELFF
CDR3 DNA: TGTGCCACCATGAAACTTAGCGCGAACACCGGGGAGCTGTTTTTT

clone size: -
D gene: TRBD2
V gene: TRBV30
J gene: TRBJ2-3
CDR3 protein: CAWSVAAGARTDTQYF
CDR3 DNA: TGTGCCTGGAGTGTAGCGGCGGGAGCCCGCACAGATACGCAGTATTTT

clone size: -
D gene: TRBD1
V gene: TRBV7-2
J gene: TRBJ2-2
CDR3 protein: CASSSDRPPTGELFF
CDR3 DNA: TGTGCCAGCAGCTCGGACAGGCCACCTACCGGGGAGCTGTTTTTT

clone size: -
D gene: TRBD2
V gene: TRBV11-2
J gene: TRBJ2-7
CDR3 protein: CASSLDSGAYSYEQYF
CDR3 DNA: TGTGCCAGCAGCTTAGATAGCGGGGCTTACTCCTACGAGCAGTACTTC

clone size: few
D gene: -
V gene: TRBV7-2
J gene: TRBJ2-1
CDR3 protein: CASRDRQDSYPSYNEQFF
CDR3 DNA: TGTGCCAGCAGGGACCGACAGGACTCCTACCCTTCCTACAATGAGCAGTTCTTC

clone size: -
D gene: TRBD2
V gene: TRBV5-1
J gene: TRBJ2-1
CDR3 protein: CASSFSGGAGNEQFF
CDR3 DNA: TGCGCCAGCAGCTTTAGCGGGGGGGCCGGTAATGAGCAGTTCTTC

clone size: -
D gene: -
V gene: TRBV24-1
J gene: TRBJ2-2
CDR3 protein: CATRQGRGTGELFF
CDR3 DNA: TGTGCCACCCGCCAGGGTAGAGGCACCGGGGAGCTGTTTTTT

clone size: -
D gene: -
V gene: TRBV15
J gene: TRBJ1-4
CDR3 protein: CATSRDGDEKLFF
CDR3 DNA: TGTGCCACCAGCAGAGATGGAGATGAAAAACTGTTTTTT

clone size: -
D gene: TRBD1
V gene: TRBV12-3/TRBV12-4
J gene: TRBJ2-1
CDR3 protein: CASSGNRGHEQFF
CDR3 DNA: TGTGCCAGCAGTGGGAACAGGGGACATGAGCAGTTCTTC

clone size: -
D gene: TRBD1
V gene: TRBV19
J gene: TRBJ1-1
CDR3 protein: CASSIEGGTGRKAFF
CDR3 DNA: TGTGCCAGTAGTATAGAGGGCGGGACAGGCCGAAAAGCTTTCTTT

clone size: -
D gene: TRBD1
V gene: TRBV25-1
J gene: TRBJ1-1
CDR3 protein: CASRTGGYGTEAFF
CDR3 DNA: TGTGCCAGCAGAACAGGGGGCTACGGGACTGAAGCTTTCTTT

clone size: -
D gene: -
V gene: TRBV15
J gene: TRBJ2-3
CDR3 protein: CATSGRADTQYF
CDR3 DNA: TGTGCCACCAGCGGGCGAGCCGATACGCAGTATTTT

clone size: -
D gene: TRBD1
V gene: TRBV3-1/TRBV3-2
J gene: TRBJ2-5
CDR3 protein: CASSQDRGRVETQYF
CDR3 DNA: TGTGCCAGCAGCCAGGACAGGGGGCGGGTGGAGACCCAGTACTTC

clone size: -
D gene: -
V gene: TRBV6-1
J gene: TRBJ1-2
CDR3 protein: CASTVNPGVLGYTF
CDR3 DNA: TGTGCCAGCACCGTCAATCCGGGGGTGCTCGGCTACACCTTC

clone size: -
D gene: TRBD2
V gene: TRBV6-2/TRBV6-3
J gene: TRBJ2-3
CDR3 protein: CASSFVRGSGVTDTQYF
CDR3 DNA: TGTGCCAGCAGCTTCGTGAGGGGTAGCGGGGTCACAGATACGCAGTATTTT

clone size: -
D gene: -
V gene: TRBV7-6
J gene: TRBJ1-6
CDR3 protein: CASSLSPRDSPLHF
CDR3 DNA: TGTGCCAGCAGCTTAAGTCCGAGGGATTCACCCCTCCACTTT

clone size: -
D gene: -
V gene: TRBV6-2/TRBV6-3
J gene: TRBJ2-2
CDR3 protein: CASSYSGGVNTGELFF
CDR3 DNA: TGTGCCAGCAGTTACTCAGGGGGAGTGAACACCGGGGAGCTGTTTTTT

clone size: -
D gene: TRBD1
V gene: TRBV3-1/TRBV3-2
J gene: TRBJ2-7
CDR3 protein: CASSPAGQGAGSYEQYF
CDR3 DNA: TGTGCCAGCAGTCCTGCGGGACAGGGGGCCGGTTCCTACGAGCAGTACTTC

clone size: -
D gene: TRBD1
V gene: TRBV4-1
J gene: TRBJ2-7
CDR3 protein: CASSQVPGQGYEQYF
CDR3 DNA: TGCGCCAGCAGCCAAGTTCCGGGACAGGGTTACGAGCAGTACTTC

clone size: -
D gene: -
V gene: TRBV5-5
J gene: TRBJ2-7
CDR3 protein: CASSPGQFSYEQYF
CDR3 DNA: TGTGCCAGCAGCCCAGGGCAATTTTCCTACGAGCAGTACTTC

clone size: -
D gene: -
V gene: TRBV6-6
J gene: TRBJ1-6
CDR3 protein: CASTSTGGTPLHF
CDR3 DNA: TGTGCCAGCACCTCGACGGGGGGCACACCCCTCCACTTT

clone size: -
D gene: -
V gene: TRBV11-3
J gene: TRBJ2-5
CDR3 protein: CASSLGASSYQETQYF
CDR3 DNA: TGTGCCAGCAGCTTAGGGGCAAGCTCGTACCAAGAGACCCAGTACTTC

clone size: -
D gene: TRBD1
V gene: TRBV18
J gene: TRBJ1-4
CDR3 protein: CASSPGIQGEKLFF
CDR3 DNA: TGTGCCAGCTCACCCGGGATACAGGGGGAAAAACTGTTTTTT

clone size: -
D gene: -
V gene: TRBV7-9
J gene: TRBJ2-5
CDR3 protein: CASSLDAEETQYF
CDR3 DNA: TGTGCCAGCAGCTTAGATGCAGAAGAGACCCAGTACTTC

clone size: -
D gene: TRBD2
V gene: TRBV5-1
J gene: TRBJ2-3
CDR3 protein: CASSPEGAGGSMDTQYF
CDR3 DNA: TGCGCCAGCAGCCCGGAAGGAGCGGGGGGCTCGATGGATACGCAGTATTTT

clone size: -
D gene: TRBD1
V gene: TRBV7-2
J gene: TRBJ2-2
CDR3 protein: CASTRRGSGLVMGELFF
CDR3 DNA: TGTGCCAGCACCCGCAGGGGGTCGGGGTTGGTGATGGGGGAGCTGTTTTTT

clone size: -
D gene: -
V gene: TRBV6-1
J gene: TRBJ1-2
CDR3 protein: CASSEASAGVSYGYTF
CDR3 DNA: TGTGCCAGCAGTGAAGCGTCGGCAGGGGTGAGCTATGGCTACACCTTC

clone size: -
D gene: -
V gene: TRBV5-5
J gene: TRBJ2-7
CDR3 protein: CASSAGLLSSYEQYF
CDR3 DNA: TGTGCCAGCAGCGCGGGACTCCTGAGCTCCTACGAGCAGTACTTC

clone size: -
D gene: -
V gene: TRBV18
J gene: TRBJ2-5
CDR3 protein: CASSPPMSQETQYF
CDR3 DNA: TGTGCCAGCTCACCACCTATGTCGCAAGAGACCCAGTACTTC

clone size: -
D gene: -
V gene: TRBV28
J gene: TRBJ1-1
CDR3 protein: CASTGTEAFF
CDR3 DNA: TGTGCCAGCACAGGGACTGAAGCTTTCTTT

clone size: -
D gene: -
V gene: TRBV3-1/TRBV3-2
J gene: TRBJ2-1
CDR3 protein: CASSQERGTYNEQFF
CDR3 DNA: TGTGCCAGCAGCCAAGAGAGGGGGACCTACAATGAGCAGTTCTTC

clone size: -
D gene: TRBD1
V gene: TRBV6-6
J gene: TRBJ1-4
CDR3 protein: CASRGTGGYEKLFF
CDR3 DNA: TGTGCCAGCAGGGGGACAGGGGGCTATGAAAAACTGTTTTTT

clone size: -
D gene: -
V gene: TRBV5-4
J gene: TRBJ2-1
CDR3 protein: CASSLGQNDYNEQFF
CDR3 DNA: TGTGCCAGCAGCTTGGGACAGAACGACTACAATGAGCAGTTCTTC

clone size: -
D gene: -
V gene: TRBV15
J gene: TRBJ1-1
CDR3 protein: CATSRGRDMNTEAFF
CDR3 DNA: TGTGCCACCAGCAGAGGAAGGGACATGAACACTGAAGCTTTCTTT

clone size: few
D gene: TRBD1
V gene: TRBV11-2
J gene: TRBJ2-7
CDR3 protein: CASSFGTGISYEQYF
CDR3 DNA: TGTGCCAGCAGCTTTGGGACAGGGATCTCCTACGAGCAGTACTTC

clone size: -
D gene: TRBD1
V gene: TRBV7-2
J gene: TRBJ1-6
CDR3 protein: CASTAGQGDNSPLHF
CDR3 DNA: TGTGCCAGCACCGCTGGACAGGGTGATAATTCACCCCTCCACTTT